The clone carrying this T cell receptor beta chain was detected a few times. The target antigen is unknown. Building of the TCR beta libraries involved iRepertoire HTBI primers and Arm-PCR of CDR3 regions. TCRdb reprocessed the multiplex PCR reads via MiXCR and lists one record per CDR3 protein. The top ten clones hold about 7% of a sample with some 430,000 distinct CDR3 sequences, about a fifth of them seen once. These data come from a study of regulatory T cells in long-lasting Graves disease. Study-wide context: It was over 5 years of antithyroid drugs, with positive TSH receptor antibodies, that meant persistent Graves' disease. Study-wide results and caveats: Gene preferences differed: TRBV28, TRBJ1-2, TRBJ2-5 in persistent cases. Thyroid tissue was not sampled; only peripheral blood was. Since the sample size was small, accuracy may have been reduced.

Trimming took off 7 bases at V and 2 bases at J, with 12 bases between the two ends. This CDR3 spans 14 amino acids. Time point reported: persistent/refractory GD, antithyroid drugs over 5 years with positive TRAb. Scientists built the TCR library using RNA that was extracted from PBMCs. This TCR derives from a female donor with Graves disease. Sample: peripheral blood mononuclear cells (PBMCs), taken when the disease was refractory, from a patient treated with antithyroid drugs. V is TRBV12-3 or TRBV12-4 and J is TRBJ1-5; no definite D call. CDR3: CASILSGGNQPQHF. DNA for the CDR3: TGTGCCAGCATATTAAGTGGCGGCAATCAGCCCCAGCATTTT.